These 17 T cell receptor beta chains came from one sample sequenced in a study of shared clonotypes between healthy human individuals (dated by TCRdb to 2018 to 2021). Library generation was performed with the immunoSEQ multiplex PCR assay. The immuneACCESS repertoire file appears here via TCRdb, limited to in-frame rearrangements. These files lack a portion of the clones; in checked studies, under half of the deficit traces to unresolved V genes, and the cause of the others is not known. The sample table shows 600,000 to 750,000 clones, and less than 95% are seen once. The ten largest clones capture roughly 36% of the sample. Sequenced: memory CD8+ T cells from PBMCs. The cell subset or site label of this sample denotes: CD45RO+ cells pooled with CCR7-negative TemRA cells. These receptors all stem from a man between 18 and 35 years old in good health. Some clones in this sample may be carry-over from other donors' samples.

This chain joins TRBV9 and TRBJ2-1; D might be TRBD2 (6 bases). V was pared by 6 bases and J by 1 base, with 14 bases between. Germline CDR1 SGDLS, CDR2 YYNGEE. CDR3 length: 15 residues. The CDR3 loop is CASTPMGGSYNEQFF. CDR3 DNA sequence: TGTGCCAGCACTCCGATGGGGGGATCCTACAATGAGCAGTTCTTC.

The V gene is TRBV28, the J gene TRBJ1-1; tentatively, D is TRBD1 (6 bases). The CDR3 extends over 13 amino acids. V shed 10 bases and J shed 4 bases, with 16 bases lying between them. The germline V gene encodes CDR1 MDHEN and CDR2 SYDVKM. CDR3 sequence (DNA): TGTGCCACCAATGGGGGGGGGCTCACTGAAGCTTTCTTT. Encoded protein: CATNGGGLTEAFF.

V usage is TRBV27 and J usage is TRBJ2-1; TRBD2 matches at 10 bases. The CDR3 contains 19 residues. V lost 2 bases and J lost 0; bases outside the gene matches: 10. Germline lookup yields CDR1 MNHEY and CDR2 SMNVEV (reference sequence). CDR3 region: CASSLVAGGLSSSYNEQFF. The CDR3 bases are TGTGCCAGCAGTTTAGTAGCGGGGGGCCTTTCTAGCTCCTACAATGAGCAGTTCTTC.

V gene TRBV6-1 combines with J gene TRBJ1-5; 10 nucleotides align to TRBD1. V shed 4 bases, J shed 7 bases, and the junction held 7 bases outside the gene matches. In germline, CDR1 is MNHNS, CDR2 SASEGT. CDR3 length: 15 amino acids. CDR3 nucleotide sequence: TGTGCCAGCAGTGCAAGGACAGGGGGAGGACAGCCCCAGCATTTT. It encodes CASSARTGGGQPQHF.

CDR3 residues: CATSLTTSQGAYGYTF. DNA for the CDR3: TGTGCCACCTCTCTTACCACGTCCCAGGGGGCTTATGGCTACACCTTC. The gene calls are TRBV27 and TRBJ1-2, with 8 bases fitting TRBD1. The CDR3 spans 16 residues. Trimming removed 10 bases from V and 5 bases from J; junction bases left unmatched: 18. Germline lookup yields CDR1 MNHEY and CDR2 SMNVEV (reference sequence).

This clone was picked up one time. The V and J genes are TRBV9 and TRBJ2-2; D gene uncertain. CDR1 and CDR2 (germline): SGDLS, YYNGEE. The CDR3 has 16 residues. V was clipped by 0 bases and J by 1 base, with 10 bases between them. The CDR3 spells CASSVEHYRNTGELFF. CDR3 nucleotide sequence: TGTGCCAGCAGCGTAGAACATTATAGGAACACCGGGGAGCTGTTTTTT.

V is TRBV21-1 and J is TRBJ1-4; the D call of TRBD1 is as the table states it, not checked on the DNA. TRBV21-1 is noted as a pseudogene. This CDR3 region has 14 residues. As DNA, the CDR3 is TGTGCCAGCAGCTCCGGGACAGATAATGAAAAACTGTTTTTT. Amino acids: CASSSGTDNEKLFF.

This CDR3 reads CASSQGPGMNTEAFF. CDR3 bases: TGTGCCAGCAGTCAGGGACCCGGGATGAACACTGAAGCTTTCTTT. V usage is TRBV2 and J usage is TRBJ1-1; tentative D call: TRBD1 (5 bases). There are 15 residues in the CDR3. The ends were cut back, 5 bases at V and 0 bases at J, with 13 bases in the middle. The germline gives CDR1 SNHLY, CDR2 FYNNEI.

Details on this clone: Different DNA sequences within this sample yield the same CDR3. The V gene is TRBV27, the J gene TRBJ2-7; 8 bases map to TRBD1. The V and J ends lost 5 bases and 2 bases, in that order; junction bases with no gene match: 2. Looked up from germline, CDR1 is MNHEY and CDR2 is SMNVEV (reference sequence). The CDR3 sequence is 13 residues long. CDR3 coding DNA: TGTGCCAGCAGTCCAGGGGGCCCCTACGAGCAGTACTTC. The encoded protein is CASSPGGPYEQYF.

This chain links TRBV5-1 with TRBJ2-5; no reliable D call. Germline V lookup: CDR1 SGHRS, CDR2 YFSETQ. This CDR3 has 14 amino acids. V lost 2 bases to trimming and J lost 1 base, with 9 bases between them. DNA of the CDR3: TGCGCCAGCAGCTTTTGGCAGCTCCAAGAGACCCAGTACTTC. Encoded protein: CASSFWQLQETQYF.

The V gene is TRBV6-5, the J gene TRBJ1-1; D perhaps matches TRBD1 (6 bases). CDR1 is MNHEY, CDR2 SVGAGI, per germline. The V gene lost 2 bases and the J gene lost 1 base, with 14 bases spanning the gap. This CDR3 is 16 amino acids long. The CDR3 loop is CASSYRRRGGNTEAFF. The CDR3 DNA reads TGTGCCAGCAGTTACCGGCGCAGGGGTGGGAACACTGAAGCTTTCTTT.

CDR3: CASSLFLSRARGVRETQYF. CDR3 nucleotide sequence: TGTGCCAGCAGTTTATTTTTAAGTCGTGCGAGGGGGGTCCGGGAGACCCAGTACTTC. The chain has TRBV28 and TRBJ2-5; D may correspond to TRBD1 or TRBD2 (6 bases each). Germline CDR1 MDHEN, CDR2 SYDVKM. Trimming shortened V by 1 base and J by 5 bases, and 26 bases separated the two germline ends. The CDR3 loop spans 19 amino acids.

V is TRBV28 and J is TRBJ1-1, with D unresolved. This CDR3 spans 12 amino acids. Per the germline V gene, CDR1 is MDHEN and CDR2 is SYDVKM. The V end lost 5 bases, the J end lost 11 bases, and 15 bases lay between the germline ends. The CDR3 sequence is CASSPQTPNAFF. CDR3 nucleotides: TGTGCCAGCAGTCCCCAGACCCCGAACGCTTTCTTT.

Comments on this clone: This same CDR3 is encoded by further DNA sequences in the sample. The CDR3 sequence: CASKATGGDNQPQHF. The CDR3 nucleotides read TGTGCCAGCAAGGCGACAGGGGGCGACAATCAGCCCCAGCATTTT. V usage is TRBV6-5 and J usage is TRBJ1-5, with 10 bases identical to TRBD1. Germline CDR1 and CDR2: MNHEY and SVGAGI. CDR3 length: 15 residues. The junction had 6 bases not matched to a gene; V was cut back by 7 bases and J by 3 bases.

The genes are TRBV7-9 and TRBJ2-5, with D perhaps matching TRBD1 (5 bases). CDR3 length: 14 amino acids. Germline V gives CDR1 SEHNR, CDR2 FQNEAQ (reference sequence). Trimming left V 2 bases short and J 5 bases short, with 12 bases between. The CDR3 protein is CASSLLGPLETQYF. The CDR3 region has the DNA TGTGCCAGCAGCTTACTGGGGCCACTCGAGACCCAGTACTTC.

This clone appeared a single time. The genes are TRBV5-1 and TRBJ2-2; TRBD1 agrees at 8 bases. The V segment lost 3 bases and the J segment 4 bases; nucleotides outside the gene matches: 8. The CDR3 is 16 amino acids. Germline V gene lookup returns CDR1 SGHRS and CDR2 YFSETQ. CDR3: CASSSGQGMSTGELFF. DNA for the CDR3: TGCGCCAGCAGCTCAGGACAGGGCATGAGCACCGGGGAGCTGTTTTTT. Drawing the rest from reference TRBV5-1 and TRBJ2-2, the complete variable domain is KAGVTQTPRYLIKTRGQQVTLSCSPISGHRSVSWYQQTPGQGLQFLFEYFSETQRNKGNFPGRFSGRQFSNSRSEMNVSTLELGDSALYLCASSSGQGMSTGELFFGEGSRLTVL.

This clone was seen just once. The rearrangement joins TRBV7-2 to TRBJ1-2; no clear D. The V and J ends lost 5 bases and 4 bases respectively, with 17 bases between them. CDR3 size: 15 residues. The germline gives CDR1 SGHTA, CDR2 FQGNSA. In nucleotides, the CDR3 is TGTGCCAGCAGCCACGGGTCCGAAATTATCTATGGCTACACCTTC. Amino acid sequence: CASSHGSEIIYGYTF.